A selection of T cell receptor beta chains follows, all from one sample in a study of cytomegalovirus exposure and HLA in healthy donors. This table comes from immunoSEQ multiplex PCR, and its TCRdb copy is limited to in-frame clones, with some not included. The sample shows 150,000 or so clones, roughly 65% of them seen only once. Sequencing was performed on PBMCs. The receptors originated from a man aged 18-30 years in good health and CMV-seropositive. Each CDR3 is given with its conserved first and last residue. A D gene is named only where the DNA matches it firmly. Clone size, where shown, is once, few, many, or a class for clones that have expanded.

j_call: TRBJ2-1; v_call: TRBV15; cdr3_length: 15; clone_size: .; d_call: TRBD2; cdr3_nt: TGTGCCACCAGCAGAGATACCGGGAGCGGGGGTGAGCAGTTCTTC; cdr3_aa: CATSRDTGSGGEQFF
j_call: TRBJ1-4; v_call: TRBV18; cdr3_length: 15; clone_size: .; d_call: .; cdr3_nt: TGTGCCAGCTCACCTGCGGGGGCCTCTAATGAAAAACTGTTTTTT; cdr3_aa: CASSPAGASNEKLFF
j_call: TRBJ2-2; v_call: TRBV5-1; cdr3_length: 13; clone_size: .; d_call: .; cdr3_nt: TGCGCCAGCAGCTTGACGGGGACCGGGGAGCTGTTTTTT; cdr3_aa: CASSLTGTGELFF
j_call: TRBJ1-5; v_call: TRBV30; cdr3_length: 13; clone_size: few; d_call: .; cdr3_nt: TGTGCCTGGAACACGGGTGATCGGCAGCCCCAGCATTTT; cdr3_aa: CAWNTGDRQPQHF
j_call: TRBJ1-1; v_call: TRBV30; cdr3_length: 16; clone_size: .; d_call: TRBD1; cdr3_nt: TGTGCCTGGAGTGTATACCGGGACAGGGGAGACACTGAAGCTTTCTTT; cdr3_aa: CAWSVYRDRGDTEAFF
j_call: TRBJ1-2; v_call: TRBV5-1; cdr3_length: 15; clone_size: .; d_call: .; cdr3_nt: TGCGCCAGCAGCTTGGTCCTCAGGGGTCACTATGGCTACACCTTC; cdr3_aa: CASSLVLRGHYGYTF
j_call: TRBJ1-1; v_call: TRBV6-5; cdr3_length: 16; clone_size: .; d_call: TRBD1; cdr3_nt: TGTGCCAGCAGTTACCTGCAACCGGGACAGGGGGCTGCGGCTTTCTTT; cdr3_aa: CASSYLQPGQGAAAFF
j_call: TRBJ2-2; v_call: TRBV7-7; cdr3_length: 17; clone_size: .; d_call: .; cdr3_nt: TGTGCTAGCAGCCCATTGACGGGCGGGGGCCTCACCGGGGAGCTGTTTTTT; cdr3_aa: CASSPLTGGGLTGELFF
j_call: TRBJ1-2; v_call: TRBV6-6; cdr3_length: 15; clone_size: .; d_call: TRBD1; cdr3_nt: TGTGCCAGCAGTTACCCGGACAGGGGTAGCTATGGCTACACCTTC; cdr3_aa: CASSYPDRGSYGYTF
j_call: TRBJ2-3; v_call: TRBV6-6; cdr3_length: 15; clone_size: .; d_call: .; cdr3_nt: TGTGCCAGCAGTTATACGGGCAGGGATAGGGATACGCAGTATTTT; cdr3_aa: CASSYTGRDRDTQYF
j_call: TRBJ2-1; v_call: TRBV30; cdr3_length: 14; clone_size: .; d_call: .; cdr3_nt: TGTGCCTGGAGCCTAGGAGTAGCCCACAATGAGCAGTTCTTC; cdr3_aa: CAWSLGVAHNEQFF
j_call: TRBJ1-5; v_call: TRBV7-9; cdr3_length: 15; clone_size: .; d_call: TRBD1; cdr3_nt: TGTGCCAGCAGCCCCACCGGGACAGTGAATCAGCCCCAGCATTTT; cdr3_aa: CASSPTGTVNQPQHF
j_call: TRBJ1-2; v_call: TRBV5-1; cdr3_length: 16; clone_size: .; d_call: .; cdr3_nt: TGCGCCAGCAGCTGGGGCCCCCGGGTGCGGCACTATGGCTACACCTTC; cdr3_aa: CASSWGPRVRHYGYTF
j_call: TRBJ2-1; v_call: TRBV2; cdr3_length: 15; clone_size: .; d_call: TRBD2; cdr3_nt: TGTGCCAGCACCCCCCTAGCGGGAGAGTACAATGAGCAGTTCTTC; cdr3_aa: CASTPLAGEYNEQFF
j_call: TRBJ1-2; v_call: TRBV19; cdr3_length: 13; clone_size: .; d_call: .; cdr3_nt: TGTGCCAGTACTCCGGACAGCTACTATGGCTACACCTTC; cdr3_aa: CASTPDSYYGYTF
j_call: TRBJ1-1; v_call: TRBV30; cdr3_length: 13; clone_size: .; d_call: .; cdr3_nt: TGTGCCCGGAGCGGGTTTCAAAACACTGAAGCTTTCTTT; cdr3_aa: CARSGFQNTEAFF
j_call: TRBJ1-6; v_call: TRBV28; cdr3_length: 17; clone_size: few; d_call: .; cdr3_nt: TGTGCCAGCAGTCCGATGCACCTACAGGGAGGGGGTTCACCCCTCCACTTT; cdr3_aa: CASSPMHLQGGGSPLHF
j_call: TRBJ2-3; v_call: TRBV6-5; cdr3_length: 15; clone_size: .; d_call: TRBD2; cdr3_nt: TGTGCCAGCAGTTACGGAGCGGGAGGGACAGATACGCAGTATTTT; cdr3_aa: CASSYGAGGTDTQYF
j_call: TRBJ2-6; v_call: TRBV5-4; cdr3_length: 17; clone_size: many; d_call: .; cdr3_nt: TGTGCCAGCAGCGTGATGCTCAGGGGGGATGGGGCCAACGTCCTGACTTTC; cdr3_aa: CASSVMLRGDGANVLTF
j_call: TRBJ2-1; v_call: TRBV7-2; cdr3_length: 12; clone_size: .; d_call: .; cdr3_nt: TGTGCCAGCAGCTTAGCGCCGGTAGATCGGTTCTTC; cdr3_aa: CASSLAPVDRFF
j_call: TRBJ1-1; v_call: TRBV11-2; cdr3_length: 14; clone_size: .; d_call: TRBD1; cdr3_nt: TGTGCCAGCAGCTTTGACAGGGGATACGCTGAAGCTTTCTTT; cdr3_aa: CASSFDRGYAEAFF
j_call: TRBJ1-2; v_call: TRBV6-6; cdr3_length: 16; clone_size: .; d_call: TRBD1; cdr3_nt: TGTGCCAGCAGCTCCTCGGACAGGGGGGGCTCCTATGGCTACACCTTC; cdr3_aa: CASSSSDRGGSYGYTF
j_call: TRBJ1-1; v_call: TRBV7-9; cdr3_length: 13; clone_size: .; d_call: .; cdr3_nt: TGTGCCAGCAGCCCCGGACAGTCGTCTGAAGCTTTCTTT; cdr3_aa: CASSPGQSSEAFF
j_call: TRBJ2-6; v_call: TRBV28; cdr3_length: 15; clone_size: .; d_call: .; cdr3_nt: TGTGCCAGCAGTTCCGGGGAAACTGGGGCCAACGTCCTGACTTTC; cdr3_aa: CASSSGETGANVLTF
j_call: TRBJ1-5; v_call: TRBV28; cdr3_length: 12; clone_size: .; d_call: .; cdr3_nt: TGTGCCAGCAGTCTCCGGAATCAGCCCCAGCATTTT; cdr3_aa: CASSLRNQPQHF
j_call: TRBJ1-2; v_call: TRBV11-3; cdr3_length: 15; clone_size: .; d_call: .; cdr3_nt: TGTGCCAGCAGCAGAGGACCCGAAGCGGACTATGGCTACACCTTC; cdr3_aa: CASSRGPEADYGYTF
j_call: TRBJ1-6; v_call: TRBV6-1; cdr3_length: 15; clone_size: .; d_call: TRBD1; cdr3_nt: TGTGCCAGCAGTGAAGGGGACAGGTCGAATTCACCCCTCCACTTT; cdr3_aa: CASSEGDRSNSPLHF
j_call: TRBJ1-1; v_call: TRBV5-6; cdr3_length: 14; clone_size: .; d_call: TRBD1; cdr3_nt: TGTGCCAGCAGCTCGGGACAGGGTACCACTGAAGCTTTCTTT; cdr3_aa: CASSSGQGTTEAFF
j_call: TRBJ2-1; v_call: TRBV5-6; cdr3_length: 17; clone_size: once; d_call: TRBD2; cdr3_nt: TGTGCCAGCAGCTTGGACGTCGCCCTAGCGGGGGTGCAAGAGCAGTTCTTC; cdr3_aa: CASSLDVALAGVQEQFF
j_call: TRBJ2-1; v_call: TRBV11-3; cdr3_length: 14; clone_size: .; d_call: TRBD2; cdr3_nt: TGTGCCAGCATAGCGGGAGGCTTGACCAATGAGCAGTTCTTC; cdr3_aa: CASIAGGLTNEQFF
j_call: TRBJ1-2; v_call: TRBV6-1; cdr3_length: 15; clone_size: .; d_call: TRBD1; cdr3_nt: TGTGCCAGCAGTGATCGGGGACAGACTAACTATGGCTACACCTTC; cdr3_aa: CASSDRGQTNYGYTF
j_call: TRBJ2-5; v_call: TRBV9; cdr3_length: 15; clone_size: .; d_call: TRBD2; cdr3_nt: TGTGCCAGCAGCTTGGGGACTAGCGGGGGAGAGACCCAGTACTTC; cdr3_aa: CASSLGTSGGETQYF
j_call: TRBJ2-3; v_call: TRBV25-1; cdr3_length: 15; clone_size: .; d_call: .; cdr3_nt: TGTGCCAGCAGTGAATCCGGGGGAGGCACAGATACGCAGTATTTT; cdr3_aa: CASSESGGGTDTQYF
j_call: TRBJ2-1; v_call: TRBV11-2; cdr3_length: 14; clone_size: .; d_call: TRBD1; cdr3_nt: TGTGCCAGCGGGCAGGGGACAGCGTACAATGAGCAGTTCTTC; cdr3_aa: CASGQGTAYNEQFF
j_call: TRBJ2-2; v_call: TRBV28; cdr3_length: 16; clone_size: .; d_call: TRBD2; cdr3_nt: TGTGCCAGCAGTCCATCTAGCGGGAGTTTTCACGGGGAGCTGTTTTTT; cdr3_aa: CASSPSSGSFHGELFF